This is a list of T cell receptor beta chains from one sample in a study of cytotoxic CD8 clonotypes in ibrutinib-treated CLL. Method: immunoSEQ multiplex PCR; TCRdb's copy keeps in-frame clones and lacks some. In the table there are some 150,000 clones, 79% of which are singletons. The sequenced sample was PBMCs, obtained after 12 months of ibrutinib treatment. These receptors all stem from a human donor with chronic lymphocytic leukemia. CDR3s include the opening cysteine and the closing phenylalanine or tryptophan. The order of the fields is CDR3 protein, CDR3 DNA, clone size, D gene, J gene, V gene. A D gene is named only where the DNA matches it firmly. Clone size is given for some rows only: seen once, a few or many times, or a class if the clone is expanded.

cdr3_aa: CSERQGLDEQFF; cdr3_nt: TGCAGCGAAAGACAGGGGCTCGATGAGCAGTTCTTC; clone_size: NA; d_call: TRBD1; j_call: TRBJ2-1; v_call: TRBV29-1
cdr3_aa: CAWSSGTSGRVGKTQYF; cdr3_nt: TGTGCCTGGAGTTCCGGGACTAGCGGGAGGGTTGGTAAGACCCAGTACTTC; clone_size: once; d_call: TRBD2; j_call: TRBJ2-5; v_call: TRBV30
cdr3_aa: CACRTGGLPYEQYF; cdr3_nt: TGTGCCTGCCGGACAGGGGGCCTCCCCTACGAGCAGTACTTC; clone_size: NA; d_call: TRBD1; j_call: TRBJ2-7; v_call: TRBV30
cdr3_aa: CASSPGSESYEQYF; cdr3_nt: TGTGCCAGCAGCCCCGGGTCTGAGTCCTACGAGCAGTACTTC; clone_size: NA; d_call: NA; j_call: TRBJ2-7; v_call: TRBV11-3
cdr3_aa: CASTGTSGNRDEQFF; cdr3_nt: TGCGCCAGCACCGGGACTAGCGGGAATCGGGATGAGCAGTTCTTC; clone_size: NA; d_call: TRBD2; j_call: TRBJ2-1; v_call: TRBV10-2
cdr3_aa: CASRYTGTLPHEQYF; cdr3_nt: TGTGCCAGCAGATATACCGGGACCCTTCCCCACGAGCAGTACTTC; clone_size: NA; d_call: NA; j_call: TRBJ2-7; v_call: TRBV27
cdr3_aa: CASSQDLTSEAFF; cdr3_nt: TGTGCCAGCAGCCAAGACCTAACTTCTGAAGCTTTCTTT; clone_size: few; d_call: NA; j_call: TRBJ1-1; v_call: TRBV14
cdr3_aa: CASMDIRSNQPQHF; cdr3_nt: TGTGCCAGTATGGACATACGAAGCAATCAGCCCCAGCATTTT; clone_size: NA; d_call: NA; j_call: TRBJ1-5; v_call: TRBV19
cdr3_aa: CASSEPDEQYF; cdr3_nt: TGCGCCAGCAGTGAGCCGGACGAGCAGTACTTC; clone_size: NA; d_call: NA; j_call: TRBJ2-7; v_call: TRBV10-1
cdr3_aa: CASSQASGQGGTDTQYF; cdr3_nt: TGCGCCAGCAGCCAAGCCTCGGGACAGGGAGGCACAGATACGCAGTATTTT; clone_size: NA; d_call: TRBD1; j_call: TRBJ2-3; v_call: TRBV4-1
cdr3_aa: CASGFHSYNEQFF; cdr3_nt: TGTGCCAGTGGGTTCCACTCCTACAATGAGCAGTTCTTC; clone_size: once; d_call: NA; j_call: TRBJ2-1; v_call: TRBV19
cdr3_aa: CASSPSGRADTQYF; cdr3_nt: TGCGCCAGCAGCCCAAGCGGGAGAGCCGATACGCAGTATTTT; clone_size: NA; d_call: TRBD2; j_call: TRBJ2-3; v_call: TRBV4-3
cdr3_aa: CASSLAPSEREANPDTQYF; cdr3_nt: TGTGCCAGCAGCTTAGCCCCAAGCGAGCGGGAGGCTAATCCAGATACGCAGTATTTT; clone_size: NA; d_call: TRBD2; j_call: TRBJ2-3; v_call: TRBV7-6
cdr3_aa: CASSPLASEQFF; cdr3_nt: TGTGCCAGCAGTCCACTAGCAAGTGAGCAGTTCTTC; clone_size: NA; d_call: NA; j_call: TRBJ2-1; v_call: TRBV5-6
cdr3_aa: CASSLFSGTEAFF; cdr3_nt: TGTGCCAGCAGTTTGTTTTCAGGTACCGAAGCTTTCTTT; clone_size: few; d_call: NA; j_call: TRBJ1-1; v_call: TRBV27
cdr3_aa: CASSLAGGSYEQYF; cdr3_nt: TGCGCCAGCAGCTTGGCAGGGGGCTCCTACGAGCAGTACTTC; clone_size: NA; d_call: TRBD1; j_call: TRBJ2-7; v_call: TRBV5-1
cdr3_aa: CASSLGRGEGSYEQYF; cdr3_nt: TGTGCCAGCAGCTTAGGTCGGGGTGAGGGCTCCTACGAGCAGTACTTC; clone_size: NA; d_call: NA; j_call: TRBJ2-7; v_call: TRBV7-2
cdr3_aa: CASSAQGGSYNEQFF; cdr3_nt: TGTGCCAGCAGCGCCCAGGGTGGCTCCTACAATGAGCAGTTCTTC; clone_size: NA; d_call: NA; j_call: TRBJ2-1; v_call: TRBV5-4
cdr3_aa: CASSYIQEQFF; cdr3_nt: TGTGCCAGCAGTTACATACAGGAGCAGTTCTTC; clone_size: NA; d_call: NA; j_call: TRBJ2-1; v_call: TRBV6-5
cdr3_aa: CASSEALVVNEQFF; cdr3_nt: TGTGCCAGCAGTGAAGCCCTCGTAGTGAATGAGCAGTTCTTC; clone_size: NA; d_call: NA; j_call: TRBJ2-1; v_call: TRBV6-1
cdr3_aa: CASSDGQGTYNEQFF; cdr3_nt: TGCGCCAGCAGCGATGGACAGGGTACCTACAATGAGCAGTTCTTC; clone_size: NA; d_call: TRBD1; j_call: TRBJ2-1; v_call: TRBV5-1
cdr3_aa: CASSWGLAHYEQYF; cdr3_nt: TGTGCCAGTAGCTGGGGACTCGCCCACTACGAGCAGTACTTC; clone_size: NA; d_call: NA; j_call: TRBJ2-7; v_call: TRBV19
cdr3_aa: CASSYLGHRNEKLFF; cdr3_nt: TGTGCCAGCAGTTACCTTGGACATCGTAATGAAAAACTGTTTTTT; clone_size: NA; d_call: NA; j_call: TRBJ1-4; v_call: TRBV6-5
cdr3_aa: CATSEGFPYSNQPQHF; cdr3_nt: TGTGCCACCAGCGAAGGATTCCCTTATAGCAATCAGCCCCAGCATTTT; clone_size: NA; d_call: NA; j_call: TRBJ1-5; v_call: TRBV2
cdr3_aa: CASGNTGELFF; cdr3_nt: TGTGCCAGCGGTAACACCGGGGAGCTGTTTTTT; clone_size: NA; d_call: NA; j_call: TRBJ2-2; v_call: TRBV7-9
cdr3_aa: CASSLASGWAFF; cdr3_nt: TGTGCCAGCAGCTTAGCTTCAGGGTGGGCTTTCTTT; clone_size: once; d_call: NA; j_call: TRBJ1-1; v_call: TRBV7-9
cdr3_aa: CASSLSTSGTYEQYF; cdr3_nt: TGTGCCAGCAGTTTATCAACTAGCGGGACCTACGAGCAGTACTTC; clone_size: NA; d_call: TRBD2; j_call: TRBJ2-7; v_call: TRBV27
cdr3_aa: CASSLTRTSGSGNEQFF; cdr3_nt: TGTGCCAGCAGCTTAACGCGGACTAGCGGGAGTGGCAATGAGCAGTTCTTC; clone_size: NA; d_call: TRBD2; j_call: TRBJ2-1; v_call: TRBV7-3
cdr3_aa: CASSLGQGSTDTQYF; cdr3_nt: TGTGCCAGCAGCTTGGGACAGGGAAGCACAGATACGCAGTATTTT; clone_size: once; d_call: TRBD1; j_call: TRBJ2-3; v_call: TRBV9
cdr3_aa: CASSSQGIGLANTEAFF; cdr3_nt: TGTGCCAGTAGTAGTCAGGGAATAGGATTGGCGAACACTGAAGCTTTCTTT; clone_size: NA; d_call: NA; j_call: TRBJ1-1; v_call: TRBV19
cdr3_aa: CASSLRGVDEQFF; cdr3_nt: TGTGCCAGCAGCCTTAGGGGGGTGGATGAGCAGTTCTTC; clone_size: NA; d_call: NA; j_call: TRBJ2-1; v_call: TRBV11-2
cdr3_aa: CASSMGEGFANEQFF; cdr3_nt: TGTGCCAGTAGTATGGGGGAGGGTTTTGCTAATGAGCAGTTCTTC; clone_size: NA; d_call: TRBD2; j_call: TRBJ2-1; v_call: TRBV19
cdr3_aa: CASSLGQANEQFF; cdr3_nt: TGCGCCAGCAGCCTAGGACAGGCCAATGAGCAGTTCTTC; clone_size: NA; d_call: TRBD1; j_call: TRBJ2-1; v_call: TRBV5-1
cdr3_aa: CATSRGGAGPGWPQHF; cdr3_nt: TGTGCCACCAGCAGGGGAGGGGCAGGTCCGGGGTGGCCCCAGCATTTT; clone_size: once; d_call: NA; j_call: TRBJ1-5; v_call: TRBV15
cdr3_aa: CASSAGTAAVIQYF; cdr3_nt: TGTGCCAGCAGCGCCGGGACGGCGGCCGTCATTCAGTACTTC; clone_size: NA; d_call: NA; j_call: TRBJ2-4; v_call: TRBV9
cdr3_aa: CASSLNTNRGTVQYF; cdr3_nt: TGCGCCAGCAGCTTAAACACAAACAGGGGAACGGTGCAGTACTTC; clone_size: NA; d_call: TRBD1; j_call: TRBJ2-7; v_call: TRBV5-1
cdr3_aa: CASSLGTGFTSGNTIYF; cdr3_nt: TGCGCCAGCAGCTTGGGGACAGGGTTTACCTCTGGAAACACCATATATTTT; clone_size: NA; d_call: TRBD1; j_call: TRBJ1-3; v_call: TRBV5-1
cdr3_aa: CASSYVLGASNTQYF; cdr3_nt: TGTGCCAGCAGTTACGTGTTGGGGGCGTCGAATACGCAGTATTTT; clone_size: NA; d_call: NA; j_call: TRBJ2-3; v_call: TRBV6-6
cdr3_aa: CASSTTGSEQYF; cdr3_nt: TGCGCCAGCAGCACCACGGGTAGCGAGCAGTACTTC; clone_size: few; d_call: NA; j_call: TRBJ2-7; v_call: TRBV5-1
cdr3_aa: CASSQASGGYGYTF; cdr3_nt: TGCGCCAGCAGCCAAGCCTCCGGAGGCTATGGCTACACCTTC; clone_size: few; d_call: NA; j_call: TRBJ1-2; v_call: TRBV4-3
cdr3_aa: CASSLTAGGTGELFF; cdr3_nt: TGTGCCAGCAGCCTGACAGCGGGGGGTACCGGGGAGCTGTTTTTT; clone_size: NA; d_call: TRBD2; j_call: TRBJ2-2; v_call: TRBV5-4
cdr3_aa: CASSSRTGAKNIQYF; cdr3_nt: TGTGCCAGCAGCTCTCGGACAGGAGCCAAAAACATTCAGTACTTC; clone_size: once; d_call: TRBD1; j_call: TRBJ2-4; v_call: TRBV7-2
cdr3_aa: CASSLLGTYEQYF; cdr3_nt: TGTGCCAGCAGCTTACTGGGGACCTACGAGCAGTACTTC; clone_size: few; d_call: NA; j_call: TRBJ2-7; v_call: TRBV7-9
cdr3_aa: CSVGSTDSNQPQHF; cdr3_nt: TGCAGCGTTGGCTCGACAGATAGCAATCAGCCCCAGCATTTT; clone_size: NA; d_call: NA; j_call: TRBJ1-5; v_call: TRBV29-1
cdr3_aa: CASRTTGGSYEQYF; cdr3_nt: TGTGCCAGCAGGACGACAGGGGGCTCCTACGAGCAGTACTTC; clone_size: NA; d_call: TRBD1; j_call: TRBJ2-7; v_call: TRBV27
cdr3_aa: CASNFSPGQDYGYTF; cdr3_nt: TGTGCCAGCAACTTCTCCCCGGGGCAAGACTATGGCTACACCTTC; clone_size: NA; d_call: NA; j_call: TRBJ1-2; v_call: TRBV7-2
cdr3_aa: CASSPGVWYEQYF; cdr3_nt: TGTGCCAGCTCCCCAGGGGTGTGGTACGAGCAGTACTTC; clone_size: once; d_call: NA; j_call: TRBJ2-7; v_call: TRBV27
cdr3_aa: CASSVGDPLAVIQYF; cdr3_nt: TGTGCCAGCAGCGTAGGGGACCCGCTAGCTGTCATTCAGTACTTC; clone_size: NA; d_call: NA; j_call: TRBJ2-4; v_call: TRBV9
cdr3_aa: CASSLSGSLIGELFF; cdr3_nt: TGTGCCAGCAGCTTGAGCGGGAGTCTTATCGGGGAGCTGTTTTTT; clone_size: NA; d_call: TRBD2; j_call: TRBJ2-2; v_call: TRBV5-4
cdr3_aa: CASTLGAQETQYF; cdr3_nt: TGCGCCAGCACCCTGGGGGCTCAAGAGACCCAGTACTTC; clone_size: NA; d_call: NA; j_call: TRBJ2-5; v_call: TRBV5-1